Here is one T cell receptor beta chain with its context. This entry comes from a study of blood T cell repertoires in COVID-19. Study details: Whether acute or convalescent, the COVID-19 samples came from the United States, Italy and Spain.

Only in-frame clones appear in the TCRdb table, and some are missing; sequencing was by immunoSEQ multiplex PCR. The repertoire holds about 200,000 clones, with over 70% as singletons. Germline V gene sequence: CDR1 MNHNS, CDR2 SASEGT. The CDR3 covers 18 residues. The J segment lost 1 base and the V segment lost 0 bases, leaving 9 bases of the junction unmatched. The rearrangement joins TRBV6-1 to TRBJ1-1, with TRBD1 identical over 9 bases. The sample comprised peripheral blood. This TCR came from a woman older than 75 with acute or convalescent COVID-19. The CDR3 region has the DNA TGTGCCAGCAGTGAAGCCCCCGGACAGGGGCGAGGGAACACTGAAGCTTTCTTT. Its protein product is CASSEAPGQGRGNTEAFF.